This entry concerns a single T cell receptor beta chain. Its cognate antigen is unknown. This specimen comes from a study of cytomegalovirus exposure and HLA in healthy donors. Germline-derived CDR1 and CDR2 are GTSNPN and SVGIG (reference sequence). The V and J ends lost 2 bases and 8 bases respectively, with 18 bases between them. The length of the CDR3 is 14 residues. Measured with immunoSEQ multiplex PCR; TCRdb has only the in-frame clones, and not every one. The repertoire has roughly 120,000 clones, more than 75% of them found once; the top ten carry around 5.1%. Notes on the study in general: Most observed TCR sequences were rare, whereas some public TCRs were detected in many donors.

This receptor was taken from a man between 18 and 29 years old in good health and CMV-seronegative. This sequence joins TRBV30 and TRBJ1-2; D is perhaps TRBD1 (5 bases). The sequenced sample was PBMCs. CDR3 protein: CAWSLRGGERGYTF. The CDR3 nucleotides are TGTGCCTGGAGTCTCCGAGGAGGGGAGCGCGGCTACACCTTC.